These 22 T cell receptor beta chains were sequenced from one sample in a study of blood T cell repertoires in COVID-19. Some clones are missing from TCRdb's copy, which holds only in-frame ones; the method was immunoSEQ multiplex PCR. This table has 250,000 to 300,000 clones, 88% appearing once. Input material: PBMCs or T cells enriched from blood (not recorded which). Receptors were obtained from a woman aged 55-70 years in a cohort exposed to, infected with or recovered from COVID-19 (not recorded which).

V gene TRBV19 combines with J gene TRBJ1-5; D might be TRBD1 (5 bases). The V and J ends lost 1 base and 5 bases respectively, with 6 bases between them. This CDR3 region has 13 residues. Germline assignment: CDR1 LNHDA and CDR2 SQIVND (reference sequence). The CDR3 reads CASSIGRDQPQHF. CDR3 sequence (DNA): TGTGCCAGTAGTATAGGCAGGGATCAGCCCCAGCATTTT.

The chain recombines TRBV5-6 with TRBJ2-7; D not resolved. V lost 4 bases and J lost 0, with 5 bases in between. The germline CDR1 and CDR2 sequences are SGHDT and YYEEEE. The CDR3 has 12 residues. CDR3 residues: CASSADSYEQYF. The CDR3 nucleotides are TGTGCCAGCAGCGCGGACTCCTACGAGCAGTACTTC.

The V gene is TRBV19, the J gene TRBJ2-1; 8 nucleotides line up with TRBD2. J lost 8 bases, V lost 2 bases, and 8 bases had no gene match. The CDR3 runs 15 residues. The germline V gene encodes CDR1 LNHDA and CDR2 SQIVND (reference sequence). The CDR3 here is CASSIYGRAGDEQFF. The CDR3 DNA sequence: TGTGCCAGTAGTATATACGGGAGGGCCGGGGATGAGCAGTTCTTC.

The chain joins TRBV27 to TRBJ2-3; tentative D call: TRBD2 (7 bases). The CDR3 has 14 amino acids. The germline CDR1 and CDR2 sequences are MNHEY and SMNVEV (reference sequence). V was clipped by 4 bases and J by 3 bases, with 11 bases between them. The CDR3 region is CASSWGGRTDTQYF. The DNA for the CDR3 is TGTGCCAGCAGTTGGGGGGGGCGTACAGATACGCAGTATTTT.

V usage is TRBV18 and J usage is TRBJ2-7; D might be TRBD1 (5 bases). CDR1 is KGHSH, CDR2 LQKENI, per germline. The CDR3 totals 19 residues. V was cut by 3 bases and J by 3 bases, with 27 bases left in between. The CDR3 DNA sequence: TGTGCCAGCTCACCTACTTCCTCCGGGTTTGCCGGACACCTCTACGAGCAGTACTTC. This encodes CASSPTSSGFAGHLYEQYF. Full variable domain (outside the CDR3, taken from reference TRBV18 and TRBJ2-7): NAGVMQNPRHLVRRRGQEARLRCSPMKGHSHVYWYRQLPEEGLKFMVYLQKENIIDESGMPKERFSAEFPKEGPSILRIQQVVRGDSAAYFCASSPTSSGFAGHLYEQYFGPGTRLTVT.

The V gene is TRBV7-2, the J gene TRBJ1-2; 11 nucleotides line up with TRBD1. This CDR3 has 19 residues. Losses at the gene ends were 1 base for V and 2 bases for J; bases not matched to a gene: 12. The germline CDR1 and CDR2 sequences are SGHTA and FQGNSA. The CDR3 protein is CASSLGGWTGGAMNYGYTF. For the CDR3, the DNA is TGTGCCAGCAGCTTAGGAGGTTGGACAGGGGGCGCGATGAACTATGGCTACACCTTC.

In its sample, this clone was seen once. The V and J genes are TRBV13 and TRBJ2-7; 12 bases map to TRBD2. Germline V gene data show CDR1 as PRHDT and CDR2 as FYEKMQ (reference sequence). V lost 7 bases and J lost 0; bases outside the gene matches: 13. The length of the CDR3 is 18 residues. In nucleotides, the CDR3 is TGTGCCAGCACCATGCCCTCTCTAGCGGGAGGGGGCTCCTACGAGCAGTACTTC. As protein: CASTMPSLAGGGSYEQYF.

This sequence joins TRBV9 and TRBJ1-3; the D gene is possibly TRBD1 (6 bases). Germline lookup yields CDR1 SGDLS and CDR2 YYNGEE. V lost 2 bases and J lost 0, with 15 bases in between. This CDR3 spans 17 amino acids. CDR3 region: CASSVLDSRSSGNTIYF. Written as DNA, the CDR3 is TGTGCCAGCAGCGTCTTGGACAGTCGTTCCTCTGGAAACACCATATATTTT.

The gene calls are TRBV28 and TRBJ2-5, with a tentative D call TRBD2 (5 bases). This CDR3 is 14 amino acids long. Germline V gene data show CDR1 as MDHEN and CDR2 as SYDVKM. Trimming left V 6 bases short and J 2 bases short, with 13 bases between. The CDR3, as DNA: TGTGCCAGCAGCCTACTAGGGCTACAAGAGACCCAGTACTTC. This sequence encodes CASSLLGLQETQYF.

The chain is built from TRBV19 and TRBJ2-7; TRBD1 agrees at 11 bases. CDR3 size: 14 residues. Germline trimming cut 6 bases from V and 1 base from J; bases unmatched to any gene: 2. Germline CDR1 LNHDA, CDR2 SQIVND (reference sequence). In nucleotides, the CDR3 is TGTGCCAGTAGCCGGGACAGGGGGTCCTACGAGCAGTACTTC. It codes for CASSRDRGSYEQYF. The full variable domain, with the rest looked up from reference TRBV19 and TRBJ2-7, is DGGITQSPKYLFRKEGQNVTLSCEQNLNHDAMYWYRQDPGQGLRLIYYSQIVNDFQKGDIAEGYSVSREKKESFPLTVTSAQKNPTAFYLCASSRDRGSYEQYFGPGTRLTVT.

This clone was counted once. The chain carries TRBV7-9 and TRBJ2-1; TRBD2 matches at 8 bases. The CDR3 length is 14 residues. Germline-derived CDR1 and CDR2 are SEHNR and FQNEAQ (reference sequence). The junction had 4 bases not matched to a gene; V was cut back by 2 bases and J by 7 bases. CDR3 bases: TGTGCCAGCAGCTTAACGGGGGGGAGGAATGAGCAGTTCTTC. It yields the protein CASSLTGGRNEQFF.

The CDR3 protein is CASSFRTGEWYF. The CDR3 nucleotides read TGTGCCAGCAGTTTCCGAACAGGAGAGTGGTACTTC. The chain uses TRBV28 and TRBJ2-7, with D possibly being TRBD1 (5 bases). Trimming pared 3 bases from V and 12 bases from J, leaving 15 bases between. Germline V gene data show CDR1 as MDHEN and CDR2 as SYDVKM. This CDR3 region has 12 residues.

V usage is TRBV5-8 and J usage is TRBJ1-6; D ambiguous. The ends were cut back, 1 base at V and 7 bases at J, with 6 bases in the middle. Germline CDR1 SGHTS, CDR2 YDEGEE. The CDR3 consists of 13 residues. CDR3 nucleotides: TGTGCCAGCAGCTTGTCTCTAAATTCACCCCTCCACTTT. This codes for CASSLSLNSPLHF.

CDR3 sequence (DNA): TGCAGCGTCTCAGGGATCTTCAGCTCCTACGAGCAGTACTTC. It encodes CSVSGIFSSYEQYF. V gene TRBV29-1 combines with J gene TRBJ2-7, with a tentative D call TRBD1 (5 bases). The CDR3 has 14 amino acids. V lost 6 bases to trimming and J lost 0 bases, with 15 bases between them. The germline CDR1 and CDR2 sequences are SQVTM and ANQGSEA.

The sample holds one count of this clone. The chain has TRBV7-2 and TRBJ2-4; 8 bases line up with TRBD2. V was clipped by 0 bases and J by 7 bases; unmatched bases: 5. CDR1 and CDR2 from the germline V gene are SGHTA and FQGNSA. The CDR3 runs to 15 residues. The chain's CDR3 is CASSLASGEGNIQYF. CDR3 nucleotide sequence: TGTGCCAGCAGCTTAGCTAGCGGGGAGGGTAACATTCAGTACTTC.

The V and J genes are TRBV10-1 and TRBJ2-7, with 8 bases fitting TRBD1. Germline loops: CDR1 WNHNN, CDR2 SYGVQD (reference sequence). The CDR3 runs 17 residues. Trimming cost V 3 bases and J 4 bases; bases outside gene matches: 14. The CDR3 region has the DNA TGCGCCAGCAGTGATCTTCGAGGTGCAGGGGGCGGGTACGAGCAGTACTTC. Translated, it gives CASSDLRGAGGGYEQYF.

The chain couples TRBV7-9 to TRBJ2-7, with 7 bases that match TRBD1. Germline trimming cut 4 bases from V and 3 bases from J; bases unmatched to any gene: 6. The germline CDR1 and CDR2 sequences are SEHNR and FQNEAQ (reference sequence). CDR3 size: 14 residues. CDR3 loop: CASSWDSLLYEQYF. The DNA of the CDR3 is TGTGCCAGCAGCTGGGACAGCCTTCTCTACGAGCAGTACTTC.

CDR3 DNA sequence: TGCGCCAGCAGCTTAGGAGTTAGGCGCGTCGGAGATACGCAGTATTTT. This encodes CASSLGVRRVGDTQYF. This chain connects TRBV5-1 to TRBJ2-3; D is unresolved. This CDR3 is built from 16 residues. Per the germline V gene, CDR1 is SGHRS and CDR2 is YFSETQ. The V end was cut by 2 bases, the J end by 5 bases, with 18 bases between. The entire variable domain, with the rest obtained from reference TRBV5-1 and TRBJ2-3, is as follows: KAGVTQTPRYLIKTRGQQVTLSCSPISGHRSVSWYQQTPGQGLQFLFEYFSETQRNKGNFPGRFSGRQFSNSRSEMNVSTLELGDSALYLCASSLGVRRVGDTQYFGPGTRLTVL.

The chain combines TRBV6-6 with TRBJ2-1; 9 nucleotides align to TRBD1. CDR3 length equals 15 residues. The V segment lost 4 bases and the J segment 7 bases; nucleotides outside the gene matches: 8. Germline CDR1 reads MNHNY; CDR2 reads SVGAGI (reference sequence). The CDR3 bases are TGTGCCAGCAGTTTGGACAGGGGCCTGGGGAATGAGCAGTTCTTC. It is translated as CASSLDRGLGNEQFF.

For this clone: One junction end does not reproduce the germline sequence, and a read error may be involved. The rearrangement uses TRBV7-7 and TRBJ2-6; D is undetermined. This CDR3 has 15 residues. Germline CDR1 is SSHAT and CDR2 is FNYEAQ (reference sequence). CDR3 DNA: TGTGCTAGCAGCCCAAAATCGGCTGGGGCCAACGTCCTGACTTTC. Translated, it gives CASSPKSAGANVLTF. Complete variable domain (other parts from reference TRBV7-7 and TRBJ2-6): GAGVSQSPRYKVTKRGQDVTLRCDPISSHATLYWYQQALGQGPEFLTYFNYEAQPDKSGLPSDRFSAERPEGSISTLTIQRTEQRDSAMYRCASSPKSAGANVLTFGAGSRLTVL.

The chain has TRBV11-3 and TRBJ2-1; 13 bases match TRBD2. This CDR3 has 15 residues. Germline assignment: CDR1 SGHNT and CDR2 YENEEA. With 5 bases clipped from V and 8 bases from J, the junction kept 6 bases outside the gene matches. The CDR3 DNA is TGTGCCAGCAGCCCCGGACTAGCGGGAGTAGATGAGCAGTTCTTC. Amino acid sequence: CASSPGLAGVDEQFF.

The chain carries TRBV2 and TRBJ2-3, with 8 bases lining up with TRBD2. The CDR3 totals 15 residues. The germline V gene encodes CDR1 SNHLY and CDR2 FYNNEI. V shed 2 bases, J shed 1 base, and the junction held 2 bases outside the gene matches. CDR3 residues: CASSEISGGTDTQYF. The CDR3 region has the DNA TGTGCCAGCAGTGAAATTAGCGGGGGCACAGATACGCAGTATTTT.